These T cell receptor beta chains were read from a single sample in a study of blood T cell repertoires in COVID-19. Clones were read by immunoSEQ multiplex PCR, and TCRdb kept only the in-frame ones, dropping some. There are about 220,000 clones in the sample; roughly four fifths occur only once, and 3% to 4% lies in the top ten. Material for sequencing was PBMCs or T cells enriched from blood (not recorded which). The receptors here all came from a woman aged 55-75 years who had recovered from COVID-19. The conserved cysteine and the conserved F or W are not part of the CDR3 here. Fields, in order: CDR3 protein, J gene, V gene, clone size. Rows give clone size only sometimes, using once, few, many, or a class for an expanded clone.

ASSPGGTSGTYNEQF TRBJ2-1 TRBV5-4 NA
ASSLAHNEKLF TRBJ1-4 TRBV5-1 NA
ASSQVKGIDEKLF TRBJ1-4 TRBV4-3 NA
ASTKDTGASTPQH TRBJ1-5 TRBV2 once
ASSLAGTSYNEQF TRBJ2-1 TRBV5-6 NA
ASRRGTSNTEAF TRBJ1-1 TRBV6-5 NA
ASSPPMGQGGFYGYT TRBJ1-2 TRBV18 once
ASSIAGGSQPQH TRBJ1-5 TRBV19 NA
ASSPDRGSDTQY TRBJ2-3 TRBV7-2 once
ASSLQEAYEQY TRBJ2-7 TRBV7-2 NA
ASSLAPGTSSYNSPLH TRBJ1-6 TRBV5-1 NA
ASSLERTGELF TRBJ2-2 TRBV6-5 NA
ASTTGGFYGYT TRBJ1-2 TRBV2 NA
ASTLEGRANTEAF TRBJ1-1 TRBV5-1 few
ASSPRSGVEKLF TRBJ1-4 TRBV7-2 NA
ASSVTRAGGDYGYT TRBJ1-2 TRBV6-1 NA
ASTELAGGQTQY TRBJ2-3 TRBV2 NA
ASSTGQWSDTQY TRBJ2-3 TRBV19 NA
ASSIEGDSGQKIYGYT TRBJ1-2 TRBV19 NA
ASRDSVTDTQY TRBJ2-3 TRBV3-1/TRBV3-2 few
ASSQGSRLHGELF TRBJ2-2 TRBV4-1 NA
ASSLASGASTDTQY TRBJ2-3 TRBV5-4 NA
ASSPRGLEGNNEQF TRBJ2-1 TRBV9 NA
ASSQAGDQPQH TRBJ1-5 TRBV4-2 NA
ASSLPGTGSAEAF TRBJ1-1 TRBV5-8 NA
ASSAPGTGIYGYT TRBJ1-2 TRBV19 NA
ASSSQGHYNSPLH TRBJ1-6 TRBV7-3 NA
ASKSGQGSYNEQF TRBJ2-1 TRBV19 NA
ASSVPGTGPNTEAF TRBJ1-1 TRBV9 few
ASSRKPTGDTDTQY TRBJ2-3 TRBV4-1 NA
SVGQTGRYGEQY TRBJ2-7 TRBV29-1 few
ASSLAPGFNQPQH TRBJ1-5 TRBV11-2 NA
ATQGAWGEKLF TRBJ1-4 TRBV6-6 NA
ATKDPGYNQPQH TRBJ1-5 TRBV19 NA
ASSLSANYGYT TRBJ1-2 TRBV5-4 NA
ASSQPGTGVNGYT TRBJ1-2 TRBV18 NA
ASSPGQGVQTQY TRBJ2-5 TRBV14 few
ASAAPGQSNSPLH TRBJ1-6 TRBV9 NA
ASSPPTGAGELF TRBJ2-2 TRBV3-1/TRBV3-2 NA
ASSATGWMLNIDQAF TRBJ1-1 TRBV19 NA
ASSPRAGRALFEAF TRBJ1-1 TRBV4-2 NA
ASRNGASGVTTQY TRBJ2-3 TRBV6-6 NA
ASSLGLAYNEQF TRBJ2-1 TRBV2 few
ASRDRDYNSPLH TRBJ1-6 TRBV2 NA
ASSAQVGQPQH TRBJ1-5 TRBV19 NA
ASSPRAAGPSTDTQY TRBJ2-3 TRBV7-6 NA
AISELRGQGYT TRBJ1-2 TRBV10-3 NA
ASKFGTGPYEQY TRBJ2-7 TRBV27 few
ASSPSVGQANTEAF TRBJ1-1 TRBV27 NA
ASSLPGQGYYEQF TRBJ2-1 TRBV7-9 NA
ASSLALSTGELF TRBJ2-2 TRBV7-9 once
ASSRGSGSANEQF TRBJ2-1 TRBV6-6 NA
ASSVAGGYEKLF TRBJ1-4 TRBV9 once